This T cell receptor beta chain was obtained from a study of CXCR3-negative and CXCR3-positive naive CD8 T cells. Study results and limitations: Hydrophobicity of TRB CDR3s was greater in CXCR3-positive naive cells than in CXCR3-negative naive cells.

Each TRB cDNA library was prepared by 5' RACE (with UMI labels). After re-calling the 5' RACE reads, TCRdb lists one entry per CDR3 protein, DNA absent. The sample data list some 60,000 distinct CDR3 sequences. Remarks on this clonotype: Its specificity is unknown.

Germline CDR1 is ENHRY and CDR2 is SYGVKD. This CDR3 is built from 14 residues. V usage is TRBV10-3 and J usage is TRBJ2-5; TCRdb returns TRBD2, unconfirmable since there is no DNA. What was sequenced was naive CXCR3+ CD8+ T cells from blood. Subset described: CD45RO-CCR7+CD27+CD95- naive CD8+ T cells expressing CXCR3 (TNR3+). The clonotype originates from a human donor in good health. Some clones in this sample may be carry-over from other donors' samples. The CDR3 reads CAIAPGLETETQYF.